This T cell receptor (beta chain) was recovered during a study of shared clonotypes between healthy human individuals. Trimming removed 11 bases at V and 3 bases at J, with 26 bases between. This CDR3 has 17 amino acids. The germline CDR1 and CDR2 sequences are MGHRA and YSYEKL. The authors ran the assay at deep level. An even split of each subset's genomic DNA across several immunoSEQ plates was performed. Repertoires were generated with immunoSEQ multiplex PCR, while TCRdb's copy carries only in-frame clones and drops some. The sample lists approximately 620,000 clones, approximately 97% occurring once. Remarks on this clone: Its antigen is not identified.

The study's findings and limits: Sampling involved blood alone; tissue repertoires likely differ.

The V gene is TRBV4-1, the J gene TRBJ1-3, with D perhaps TRBD1 (5 bases). Sequenced material: naive CD4+ T cells sorted from blood. Subset in this sample: CD45RA+ positively selected. The receptor was isolated from a woman in her 30s in good health. The CDR3 sequence: CAYTGGKQLLGGNTIYF. CDR3 sequence (DNA): TGCGCCTATACGGGGGGTAAGCAGCTTCTTGGTGGAAACACCATATATTTT.